This entry lists 22 T cell receptor beta chains sequenced from one sample in a study of OX40 agonist ivuxolimab in advanced cancers. Assay used: immunoSEQ multiplex PCR; TCRdb lists only in-frame clones, some missing. Of roughly 20,000 clones in the sample, about 89% are singletons; the top ten hold 15% to 20%. The specimen was CD4+ or CD8+ T cells sorted from blood, collected in a trial of the OX40 agonist ivuxolimab. These TCRs come from an adult with an advanced solid tumor such as melanoma, head and neck, liver or kidney cancer.

The chain employs TRBV25-1 and TRBJ2-2; 7 bases line up with TRBD2. The trim removed 11 bases at V and 5 bases at J, leaving 5 bases unmatched. The CDR3 is 12 amino acids. CDR1 is MGHDK and CDR2 is SYGVNS in the germline V gene. The CDR3 reads CAVGGGTGELFF. The CDR3 nucleotides are TGTGCCGTGGGCGGGGGAACCGGGGAGCTGTTTTTT.

The chain joins TRBV5-6 to TRBJ2-7, with 8 nucleotides matching TRBD1. The V segment lost 3 bases and the J segment 2 bases; nucleotides outside the gene matches: 7. The CDR3 extends over 15 amino acids. Per the germline V gene, CDR1 is SGHDT and CDR2 is YYEEEE. CDR3 nucleotides: TGTGCCAGCAGCTCGGGCACAGGGGGGCCCTACGAGCAGTACTTC. Translating it yields CASSSGTGGPYEQYF.

The chain recombines TRBV2 with TRBJ2-1; no clear D. Germline CDR1 SNHLY, CDR2 FYNNEI. The CDR3 loop spans 13 amino acids. Trimming cost V 4 bases and J 7 bases, with 11 bases left between them. CDR3 protein: CASSVFWENEQFF. CDR3 coding DNA: TGTGCCAGCAGTGTTTTCTGGGAAAATGAGCAGTTCTTC.

J is TRBJ1-2 and V is TRBV30; the match to TRBD1 covers 9 bases. V trimming: 3 bases; J trimming: 8 bases; junction bases outside the gene matches: 16. Germline V lookup: CDR1 GTSNPN, CDR2 SVGIG (reference sequence). CDR3 length: 16 residues. The CDR3 spells CAWRSGSPGTGSGYTF. The CDR3 DNA sequence: TGTGCCTGGAGGAGCGGCAGTCCCGGGACAGGGAGCGGCTACACCTTC.

Turning to this clone: The sample contains more than one DNA sequence encoding this CDR3. The chain combines TRBV27 with TRBJ1-1; D unresolved. V dropped 3 bases and J dropped 4 bases, with 9 bases sitting between them. The germline CDR1 and CDR2 sequences are MNHEY and SMNVEV (reference sequence). This CDR3 contains 13 residues. In DNA form, the CDR3 reads TGTGCCAGCAGTTTGCTCGACGGCACTGAAGCTTTCTTT. Protein: CASSLLDGTEAFF.

The V and J genes are TRBV30 and TRBJ2-1; D ambiguous. V lost 0 bases to trimming and J lost 4 bases, with 7 bases between them. The CDR3 consists of 13 residues. Germline assignment: CDR1 GTSNPN and CDR2 SVGIG (reference sequence). CDR3 DNA sequence: TGTGCCTGGAGTGTTGTATCATACAATGAGCAGTTCTTC. As protein: CAWSVVSYNEQFF. Using reference TRBV30 and TRBJ2-1 for the parts outside the CDR3, the full variable domain is SQTIHQWPATLVQPVGSPLSLECTVEGTSNPNLYWYRQAAGRGLQLLFYSVGIGQISSEVPQNLSASRPQDRQFILSSKKLLLSDSGFYLCAWSVVSYNEQFFGPGTRLTVL.

This clone ranks as medium-sized (0.01 to 0.1%). V and J are TRBV11-3 and TRBJ1-2; TRBD1 agrees at 10 bases. The CDR3 runs 16 residues. Per germline, CDR1 SGHNT and CDR2 YENEEA. The trim removed 6 bases at V and 6 bases at J, leaving 13 bases unmatched. This chain's CDR3 is CASRIPPGQGLDGYTF. CDR3 nucleotides: TGTGCCAGCAGAATACCCCCGGGACAGGGGCTCGATGGCTACACCTTC.

The chain carries TRBV7-8 and TRBJ2-1; D remains ambiguous. This CDR3 has 13 residues. Germline assignment: CDR1 SGHVS and CDR2 FQNEAQ. V was shortened by 1 base and J by 1 base, with 2 bases between the two germline ends. CDR3 bases: TGTGCCAGCAGCTTAGGTTCCTACAATGAGCAGTTCTTC. As protein: CASSLGSYNEQFF.

The chain uses TRBV7-6 and TRBJ2-7; D may be TRBD1 (6 bases). Germline CDR1 SGHVS, CDR2 FNYEAQ. Trimming took off 5 bases at V and 2 bases at J, with 13 bases between the two ends. There are 14 residues in the CDR3. The CDR3 DNA is TGTGCCAGCAGCCCTAAACAGGGACCCTACGAGCAGTACTTC. Translation: CASSPKQGPYEQYF.

This chain connects TRBV5-4 to TRBJ2-5, with TRBD2 matching 9 bases. From germline, CDR1 is SGHNT and CDR2 YYREEE (reference sequence). V lost 7 bases, J lost 2 bases, and 3 bases stayed unmatched. The CDR3 sequence is 13 residues long. The CDR3 is CASGRGGQETQYF. As DNA, the CDR3 is TGTGCCAGCGGGCGGGGGGGACAAGAGACCCAGTACTTC. The full variable domain, in which reference TRBV5-4 and TRBJ2-5 provide the parts outside the CDR3, is ETGVTQSPTHLIKTRGQQVTLRCSSQSGHNTVSWYQQALGQGPQFIFQYYREEENGRGNFPPRFSGLQFPNYSSELNVNALELDDSALYLCASGRGGQETQYFGPGTRLLVL.

V is TRBV19 and J is TRBJ2-2; D unclear. The V end lost 3 bases, the J end lost 10 bases, and 9 bases lay between the germline ends. CDR1 and CDR2 from the germline V gene are LNHDA and SQIVND (reference sequence). The CDR3 length is 12 residues. The CDR3 coding sequence is TGTGCCAGTAGTATGGGTTACACGGAGCTGTTTTTT. This codes for CASSMGYTELFF.

This clone was seen once. This chain uses TRBV10-3 with TRBJ2-7, with 10 bases that match TRBD1. With 0 bases clipped from V and 0 bases from J, the junction kept 14 bases outside the gene matches. Germline lookup yields CDR1 ENHRY and CDR2 SYGVKD. The length of the CDR3 is 20 residues. CDR3 coding DNA: TGTGCCATCAGTGAGTCTGTGTTCGGGACAGGGGCCAGGAGCTCCTACGAGCAGTACTTC. It is translated as CAISESVFGTGARSSYEQYF.

This clone was detected a few times. The chain employs TRBV6-9 and TRBJ1-5, with D hard to call. Trimming pared 5 bases from V and 0 bases from J, leaving 5 bases between. The CDR3 is 13 amino acids. Germline V gene sequence: CDR1 MNHGY, CDR2 SVAAGI. The DNA for the CDR3 is TGTGCCAGCAGTGACAATAGCAATCAGCCCCAGCATTTT. This sequence encodes CASSDNSNQPQHF.

The chain uses TRBV5-5 and TRBJ1-1; D unclear. The CDR3 loop spans 16 amino acids. The germline CDR1 and CDR2 sequences are SGHKS and YYEKEE (reference sequence). V dropped 0 bases and J dropped 0 bases, with 12 bases sitting between them. CDR3 sequence: CASSLARVGLNTEAFF. The CDR3 region has the DNA TGTGCCAGCAGCTTGGCCAGAGTAGGCCTGAACACTGAAGCTTTCTTT.

The chain links TRBV13 to TRBJ2-1, with 11 bases fitting TRBD2. This CDR3 is built from 17 residues. CDR1 and CDR2 (germline): PRHDT, FYEKMQ (reference sequence). With 4 bases clipped from V and 0 bases from J, the junction kept 5 bases outside the gene matches. In nucleotides, the CDR3 is TGTGCCAGCAGCTCCATCCTAGCGGGGGGCTCCTACAATGAGCAGTTCTTC. This encodes CASSSILAGGSYNEQFF.

In this sample, this clone turned up once. The chain employs TRBV27 and TRBJ1-1; D is perhaps TRBD1 (6 bases). V was pared by 6 bases and J by 1 base, with 9 bases between. Germline lookup yields CDR1 MNHEY and CDR2 SMNVEV (reference sequence). The length of the CDR3 is 13 residues. The CDR3 protein is CASSSDRNTEAFF. The DNA for the CDR3 is TGTGCCAGCAGCTCGGACAGGAACACTGAAGCTTTCTTT.

The chain joins TRBV7-8 to TRBJ2-1; TRBD1 aligns across 10 bases. J gave up 15 bases and V 2 bases, and 10 bases lay outside the gene matches. Germline CDR1 SGHVS, CDR2 FQNEAQ. This CDR3 has 14 amino acids. The CDR3 sequence: CASSLRAQTGGTFF. In DNA, the CDR3 is TGTGCCAGCAGCTTACGGGCCCAGACAGGGGGCACGTTCTTC. Full variable domain (missing parts from reference TRBV7-8 and TRBJ2-1): GAGVSQSPRYKVAKRGQDVALRCDPISGHVSLFWYQQALGQGPEFLTYFQNEAQLDKSGLPSDRFFAERPEGSVSTLKIQRTQQEDSAVYLCASSLRAQTGGTFFGPGTRLTVL.

V gene TRBV9 combines with J gene TRBJ2-5, with a possible D match to TRBD1 (7 bases). Germline-derived CDR1 and CDR2 are SGDLS and YYNGEE. The V and J ends lost 0 bases and 5 bases respectively, with 14 bases between them. This CDR3 comprises 15 residues. The CDR3 DNA follows: TGTGCCAGCAGCGTAGCGACCCCAGGGGGGGAGACCCAGTACTTC. This sequence encodes CASSVATPGGETQYF.

The chain employs TRBV4-3 and TRBJ2-1; 8 bases are shared with TRBD2. In germline, CDR1 is LGHNA, CDR2 YSLEER. This CDR3 spans 16 amino acids. The V and J ends lost 2 bases and 7 bases, in that order; junction bases with no gene match: 10. The CDR3 nucleotides are TGCGCCAGCAGCCAAAGGGCGGGGGGAGTGTGGAATGAGCAGTTCTTC. This codes for CASSQRAGGVWNEQFF.

The rearrangement links TRBV5-1 to TRBJ2-3, with 15 positions matching TRBD2. The junction had 12 bases not matched to a gene; V was cut back by 4 bases and J by 6 bases. CDR1 and CDR2 from the germline V gene are SGHRS and YFSETQ. CDR3 length: 18 amino acids. CDR3 in amino acids: CASSPSVGLAGGWDTQYF. CDR3 sequence (DNA): TGCGCCAGCAGCCCCTCCGTCGGACTAGCGGGGGGGTGGGATACGCAGTATTTT.

In its sample, this clone is medium-sized. The chain uses TRBV7-9 and TRBJ2-1, with D unresolved. The CDR3 is made up of 13 amino acids. With 3 bases removed from V and 7 bases from J, the gap between germline ends came to 10 bases. The germline V gene has CDR1 SEHNR and CDR2 FQNEAQ (reference sequence). In DNA form, the CDR3 reads TGTGCCAGCAGCTTCGACTTTCGGAATGAGCAGTTCTTC. Translation: CASSFDFRNEQFF.

The chain links TRBV10-3 to TRBJ1-5; weak D call: TRBD1 (6 bases). CDR3 length: 13 amino acids. The germline V gene has CDR1 ENHRY and CDR2 SYGVKD. V was trimmed by 8 bases and J by 9 bases, leaving 17 bases between them. CDR3: CAIWTGDKGPQHF. The CDR3, as DNA: TGTGCCATCTGGACCGGGGACAAGGGGCCCCAGCATTTT.